This note documents a single T cell receptor (beta chain) sequence. This entry belongs to a study of blood T cell repertoires in COVID-19. Overall study context: Both acute and convalescent COVID-19 samples were obtained from the United States, Italy and Spain. T cells, B-cell-depleted T cells, or PBMCs provided the cDNA or gDNA that served as material.

Only in-frame clones appear in the TCRdb table, and some are missing; sequencing was by immunoSEQ multiplex PCR. Among 250,000 or so clones listed, over 80% were seen once. CDR3 size: 14 residues. Deletions cut 7 bases from V and 8 bases from J, with 18 bases between. Germline CDR1 is MNHEY and CDR2 is SVGAGI. This clonotype originated in a human donor in a cohort exposed to, infected with or recovered from COVID-19 (not recorded which). The donor label of this sample is uncertain. V gene TRBV6-5 combines with J gene TRBJ1-5, with D hard to call. Sequenced: PBMCs or T cells enriched from blood (not recorded which). The CDR3 sequence is CASKEVGSNEPQHF. Written as DNA, the CDR3 is TGTGCCAGCAAGGAGGTTGGCAGTAATGAGCCCCAGCATTTT.